The 5 T cell receptor beta chains reported below all come from one sample, sequenced in a study of human T cells and chemical hapten exposure. Time point described: pre-sensitization, week 0. Treatment given: therapeutic diphenylcyclopropenone sensitization with weekly scalp DPC. MiXCR, run by TCRdb on the RACE reads, gives a single entry per CDR3 protein. The sample holds around 380,000 distinct CDR3 sequences, 4.5% to 5.5% seen once. The specimen comprised whole blood, sampled in connection with sensitization to the hapten diphenylcyclopropenone (DPC). Source of these receptors: a woman between 18 and 30 years old with alopecia areata. Some clones in this sample may be carry-over from other donors' samples.

Many counts were recorded for this clonotype. The chain joins TRBV2 to TRBJ2-2; possibly TRBD2 for D (6 bases). The V gene's germline CDR1 is SNHLY and CDR2 FYNNEI. The CDR3 runs 14 residues. V lost 5 bases, J lost 4 bases, and 11 bases lay in between. The CDR3 DNA sequence: TGTGCCAGCAGTTCGACTAGAAGCACCGGGGAGCTGTTTTTT. It translates to CASSSTRSTGELFF.

This clonotype has a count of ten or more. V and J are TRBV6-4 and TRBJ2-7, with D possibly matching TRBD1 (6 bases). V lost 4 bases and J 7 bases, leaving 20 bases between the germline ends. The CDR3 extends over 15 amino acids. The germline CDR1 and CDR2 sequences are MRHNA and SNTAGT. CDR3: CASSAPEQGYREQYF. The CDR3 DNA reads as TGTGCCAGCAGTGCCCCGGAACAGGGCTATAGGGAGCAGTACTTC.

This clonotype has a count of ten or more. CDR3 DNA: TGCAGTGCTAGAGGACAGGGTTGGAGCACCGGGGAGCTGTTTTTT. Its protein product is CSARGQGWSTGELFF. The chain couples TRBV20-1 to TRBJ2-2; TRBD1 matches at 7 bases. The length of the CDR3 is 15 residues. Germline trimming cut 1 base from V and 4 bases from J; bases unmatched to any gene: 6. Per the germline V gene, CDR1 is DFQATT and CDR2 is SNEGSKA (reference sequence).

The gene calls are TRBV9 and TRBJ2-4; D ambiguous. The CDR3 length is 12 residues. V was cut by 2 bases and J by 7 bases, with 7 bases left in between. Germline-derived CDR1 and CDR2 are SGDLS and YYNGEE. The CDR3 here is CASSVGGNIQYF. DNA of the CDR3: TGTGCCAGCAGCGTGGGCGGCAACATTCAGTACTTC.

This clonotype appeared a few times. V gene TRBV7-2 combines with J gene TRBJ2-2, with TRBD2 identical over 10 bases. CDR1 is SGHTA, CDR2 FQGNSA, per germline. Trimming cost V 1 base and J 4 bases; bases outside gene matches: 9. The CDR3 is made up of 18 amino acids. The CDR3 loop reads CASSLVPPSGGVTGELFF. The CDR3, as DNA: TGTGCCAGCAGCTTAGTCCCCCCCAGCGGGGGGGTCACCGGGGAGCTGTTTTTT.